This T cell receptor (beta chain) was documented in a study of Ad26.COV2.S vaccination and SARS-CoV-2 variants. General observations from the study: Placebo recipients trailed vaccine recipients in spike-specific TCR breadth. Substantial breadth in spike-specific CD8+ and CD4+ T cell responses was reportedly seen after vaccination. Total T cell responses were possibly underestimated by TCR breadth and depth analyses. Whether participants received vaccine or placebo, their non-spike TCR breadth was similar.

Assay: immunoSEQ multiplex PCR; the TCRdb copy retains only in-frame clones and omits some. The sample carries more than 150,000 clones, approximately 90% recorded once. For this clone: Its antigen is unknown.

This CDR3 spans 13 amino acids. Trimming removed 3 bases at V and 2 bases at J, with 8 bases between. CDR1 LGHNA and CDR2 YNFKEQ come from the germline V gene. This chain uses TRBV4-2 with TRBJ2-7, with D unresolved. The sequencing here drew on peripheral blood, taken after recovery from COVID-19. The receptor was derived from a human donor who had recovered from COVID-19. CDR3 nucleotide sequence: TGTGCCAGCAGCCAGGAAGGGCCCTACGAGCAGTACTTC. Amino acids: CASSQEGPYEQYF.